Below are 13 T cell receptor beta chains sequenced from a single sample in a study of blood T cells in healthy people across ages. Next came a second PCR, run for about 7 to 12 cycles, which used a sample-barcoded 5' primer along with a J-beta primer mix. TCRdb used MiXCR to reprocess the 5' RACE reads, holding one entry per CDR3 protein. The sample has fewer than 1 million distinct CDR3 sequences, around 42% seen once. Sequenced sample: blood. These TCRs come from a man aged 60 to 75 in good health.

This sequence joins TRBV24-1 and TRBJ2-2; D may match TRBD1 or TRBD2 (5 bases each). The CDR3 is 13 residues long. Germline V lookup: CDR1 KGHDR, CDR2 SFDVKD. V was trimmed by 3 bases and J by 7 bases, leaving 8 bases between them. CDR3 loop: CATSDGGYGELFF. CDR3 sequence (DNA): TGTGCCACCAGTGATGGGGGATACGGGGAGCTGTTTTTT.

The chain couples TRBV9 to TRBJ2-1; 8 nucleotides match TRBD1. Germline CDR1 is SGDLS and CDR2 is YYNGEE. V was pared by 0 bases and J by 12 bases, with 8 bases of the junction left unmatched. This CDR3 contains 14 residues. Here the CDR3 DNA reads TGTGCCAGCAGCGTAGGGACAGGGCCCGTCGGGCAGTTCTTC. It specifies CASSVGTGPVGQFF.

This clonotype has a handful of counts. The genes are TRBV7-2 and TRBJ2-3, with D possibly TRBD1 on 5 matching bases. Trimming took off 1 base at V and 2 bases at J, with 10 bases between the two ends. From germline, CDR1 is SGHTA and CDR2 FQGNSA. The CDR3 has 15 amino acids. The CDR3 loop is CASSLEGQPTDTQYF. Written as DNA, the CDR3 is TGTGCCAGCAGCTTAGAGGGGCAGCCCACAGATACGCAGTATTTT.

This chain connects TRBV25-1 to TRBJ1-2, with D perhaps TRBD1 (5 bases). V was pared by 4 bases and J by 4 bases, with 10 bases between. The CDR3 covers 13 residues. Germline V gene lookup returns CDR1 MGHDK and CDR2 SYGVNS. The CDR3 DNA sequence: TGTGCCAGCAGTGTCCGTGACAGCTATGGCTACACCTTC. Translation: CASSVRDSYGYTF.

This clonotype showed up just once. This sequence joins TRBV6-5 and TRBJ2-1, with 9 bases that match TRBD1. CDR1 MNHEY and CDR2 SVGAGI come from the germline V gene. The CDR3 spans 15 residues. With V trimmed by 4 bases and J by 7 bases, 8 bases remained unmatched. The CDR3 protein is CASSFRGQGMNEQFF. The CDR3 bases are TGTGCCAGCAGTTTCCGGGGACAGGGAATGAATGAGCAGTTCTTC.

This sequence joins TRBV29-1 and TRBJ2-2; no clear D. The germline V and J ends were trimmed by 0 bases and 6 bases, with 8 bases remaining between them. Germline CDR1 reads SQVTM; CDR2 reads ANQGSEA. This CDR3 has 13 residues. This chain's CDR3 is CSVEEKGAGELFF. The CDR3, as DNA: TGCAGCGTTGAAGAAAAAGGTGCCGGGGAGCTGTTTTTT.

This clonotype was observed a handful of times. The chain joins TRBV12-3 or TRBV12-4 to TRBJ1-2, with 9 bases fitting TRBD1. The CDR3 is 15 residues long. V trimming: 6 bases; J trimming: 0 bases; junction bases outside the gene matches: 5. CDR3 DNA sequence: TGTGCCAGCAGAGGGACAGGGCTAACTAACTATGGCTACACCTTC. Translating gives CASRGTGLTNYGYTF.

The chain couples TRBV20-1 to TRBJ1-1; possibly TRBD1 for D (6 bases). Per the germline V gene, CDR1 is DFQATT and CDR2 is SNEGSKA (reference sequence). The CDR3 runs to 13 residues. V gave up 6 bases and J gave up 4 bases, with 15 bases separating them. CDR3 amino acids: CSARWGGRTEAFF. The CDR3 DNA reads as TGCAGTGCCCGATGGGGGGGCCGCACTGAAGCTTTCTTT.

V gene TRBV5-1 combines with J gene TRBJ1-1, with 11 bases identical to TRBD1. The V gene end was trimmed by 0 bases and the J gene end by 5 bases; junction bases not matched to a gene: 12. CDR3 length: 18 residues. Germline V gene lookup returns CDR1 SGHRS and CDR2 YFSETQ. The chain's CDR3 is CASSLGNRDRGEGTEAFF. CDR3 DNA: TGCGCCAGCAGCTTGGGCAACCGGGACAGGGGGGAGGGTACTGAAGCTTTCTTT.

This clonotype appeared a few times. The chain links TRBV19 to TRBJ1-2; possible D gene TRBD1, 5 bases. The CDR3 sequence is 13 residues long. Germline CDR1 reads LNHDA; CDR2 reads SQIVND (reference sequence). Deletions cut 5 bases from V and 2 bases from J, with 9 bases between. CDR3 region: CASSVQENYGYTF. The CDR3 region has the DNA TGTGCCAGTAGTGTACAGGAGAACTATGGCTACACCTTC.

The chain couples TRBV11-2 to TRBJ2-3, with D possibly TRBD1 on 5 matching bases. The length of the CDR3 is 15 residues. Germline CDR1 reads SGHAT; CDR2 reads FQNNGV. Trimming stripped 0 bases from V and 3 bases from J, with 10 bases between. The CDR3 reads CASSLDLRGTDTQYF. The CDR3 nucleotides are TGTGCCAGCAGCTTAGATCTTAGGGGAACAGATACGCAGTATTTT.

The sample holds a few counts of this clonotype. V is TRBV24-1 and J is TRBJ2-3; TRBD1 or TRBD2 may be the D gene (7 bases each). The germline gives CDR1 KGHDR, CDR2 SFDVKD. The CDR3 length is 17 residues. V was trimmed by 4 bases and J by 3 bases, leaving 19 bases between them. CDR3 in DNA: TGTGCCACCAGTGAACCAGGGGCAGGGGGGGGGACAGATACGCAGTATTTT. It is translated as CATSEPGAGGGTDTQYF.

V and J are TRBV28 and TRBJ1-2; D not certain. Trimming took off 10 bases at V and 0 bases at J, with 12 bases between the two ends. Germline CDR1 is MDHEN and CDR2 is SYDVKM. This CDR3 is built from 13 residues. CDR3 DNA: TGTGCCACCCAGGCAATAGCTAACTATGGCTACACCTTC. It encodes CATQAIANYGYTF.